The next 17 T cell receptor beta chains were all read from a single sample in a study of blood T cell repertoires in COVID-19 (dated by TCRdb to 2020 to 2021). The library came from the immunoSEQ multiplex PCR assay. What TCRdb holds here is the immuneACCESS table cut down to in-frame rearrangements. Part of the clones is not present; checked against another copy, under half of the missing clones reflect an unresolved V gene, and the others are unexplained. This sample gives roughly 210,000 clones in total; roughly 80% of them show up just once. The ten largest make up about 10% of the sample. The sequenced sample was peripheral blood. The receptors here all came from a woman of 80 years or more with COVID-19, enrolled during active disease.

This chain uses TRBV6-2 or TRBV6-3 with TRBJ1-1; a weak D match, TRBD1 (6 bases). V dropped 2 bases and J dropped 1 base, with 8 bases sitting between them. Germline V gene lookup returns CDR1 MNHEY and CDR2 SVGEGT. The CDR3 loop spans 14 amino acids. The chain's CDR3 is CASSYMGANTEAFF. The CDR3 nucleotides read TGTGCCAGCAGTTACATGGGGGCGAACACTGAAGCTTTCTTT.

The rearrangement uses TRBV28 and TRBJ2-1; 9 bases line up with TRBD1. The CDR3 loop spans 16 amino acids. The J segment lost 4 bases and the V segment lost 5 bases, leaving 9 bases of the junction unmatched. Germline V gene lookup returns CDR1 MDHEN and CDR2 SYDVKM. This CDR3 is CASSHPGTGNYNEQFF. In nucleotides, the CDR3 is TGTGCCAGCAGTCACCCCGGGACAGGGAATTACAATGAGCAGTTCTTC.

V and J are TRBV7-9 and TRBJ1-2; maybe TRBD1 (5 bases). This CDR3 region has 14 residues. Germline CDR1 reads SEHNR; CDR2 reads FQNEAQ (reference sequence). V lost 7 bases and J lost 8, with 20 bases in between. The chain's CDR3 is CASTREGGVRGYTF. In DNA, the CDR3 is TGTGCCAGCACTCGAGAGGGAGGGGTTCGGGGCTACACCTTC.

V gene TRBV6-5 combines with J gene TRBJ1-3; 10 positions match TRBD1. Germline V CDR1 and CDR2: MNHEY, SVGAGI. The V gene end was trimmed by 0 bases and the J gene end by 8 bases; junction bases not matched to a gene: 4. The CDR3 runs 15 residues. CDR3 coding DNA: TGTGCCAGCAGTTACTCGGGGACAGGGGCATACACCATATATTTT. Its translation: CASSYSGTGAYTIYF.

The gene calls are TRBV7-6 and TRBJ2-3; D is possibly TRBD1 (6 bases). V lost 0 bases and J 2 bases, leaving 9 bases between the germline ends. The CDR3 length is 15 residues. Germline V gene lookup returns CDR1 SGHVS and CDR2 FNYEAQ. CDR3 sequence (DNA): TGTGCCAGCAGCTTAGCGGGGGCCAACACAGATACGCAGTATTTT. Its protein product is CASSLAGANTDTQYF.

In regard to this clone: A much more abundant neighbour one base away suggests this may be a read error. Other DNA sequences in the same sample also yield this CDR3. The chain joins TRBV5-1 to TRBJ2-3, with 8 bases that match TRBD2. Germline V CDR1 and CDR2: SGHRS, YFSETQ. V dropped 0 bases and J dropped 1; count of bases not matched to a gene: 4. CDR3 size: 16 residues. Here the CDR3 DNA reads TGCGCCAGCAGCTTGGCGGGGGGGCCTGGCACAGATACGCAGTATTTT. This encodes CASSLAGGPGTDTQYF.

This chain joins TRBV12-5 and TRBJ1-1; D is uncertain. CDR3 size: 14 residues. Germline assignment: CDR1 LGHNT and CDR2 FRNRAP. The ends were cut back, 1 base at V and 4 bases at J, with 10 bases in the middle. The CDR3 coding sequence is TGTGCTAGTGGTTTGGGAGGGTTGGGCACTGAAGCTTTCTTT. This translates into CASGLGGLGTEAFF.

CDR3 in DNA: TGTGCCAGCAGCCAGCGGGACAGTGGAAATGAAAAACTGTTTTTT. Amino acids: CASSQRDSGNEKLFF. V is TRBV3-1 (or the pseudogene TRBV3-2) and J is TRBJ1-4, with TRBD1 matching over 7 bases. Germline CDR1 LGHDT, CDR2 YNNKEL (reference sequence). This CDR3 region has 15 residues. With V trimmed by 3 bases and J by 5 bases, 6 bases remained unmatched.

This clone was seen just once. The V call is TRBV7-8, the J call TRBJ2-1, with 9 bases identical to TRBD2. This CDR3 has 17 amino acids. After removal of 5 bases from V and 3 bases from J, the junction contained 11 bases not matched to a gene. The germline V gene has CDR1 SGHVS and CDR2 FQNEAQ. This chain's CDR3 is CASSQRRASGIYNEQFF. CDR3 DNA sequence: TGTGCCAGCAGCCAGAGGAGAGCTAGCGGGATCTACAATGAGCAGTTCTTC.

The chain links TRBV5-4 to TRBJ1-2, with a possible D match to TRBD1 (5 bases). With 4 bases removed from V and 8 bases from J, the gap between germline ends came to 15 bases. Germline CDR1 is SGHNT and CDR2 is YYREEE (reference sequence). CDR3 length equals 13 residues. CDR3 protein: CASSLQDLYGYTF. CDR3 sequence (DNA): TGTGCCAGCAGCCTACAGGATCTATACGGCTACACCTTC.

V usage is TRBV7-9 and J usage is TRBJ2-1, with TRBD2 identical over 8 bases. Unmatched junction bases numbered 4, after V lost 7 bases and J lost 2 bases. This CDR3 spans 14 amino acids. Germline values: CDR1 SEHNR, CDR2 FQNEAQ (reference sequence). The CDR3 region is CASIRAGAYNEQFF. CDR3 coding DNA: TGTGCCAGCATCCGAGCGGGGGCCTACAATGAGCAGTTCTTC.

This chain connects TRBV5-4 to TRBJ2-5; 7 nucleotides match TRBD1. Germline CDR1 is SGHNT and CDR2 is YYREEE (reference sequence). The CDR3 has 14 residues. V was clipped by 4 bases and J by 4 bases; unmatched bases: 7. CDR3 bases: TGTGCCAGCAGCACCCGGGACAGACGAGAGACCCAGTACTTC. Protein: CASSTRDRRETQYF.

The gene calls are TRBV4-3 and TRBJ2-5, with 9 positions matching TRBD2. CDR3 length equals 15 residues. With 0 bases clipped from V and 5 bases from J, the junction kept 4 bases outside the gene matches. CDR1 and CDR2 (germline): LGHNA, YSLEER. The CDR3 reads CASSQEGLAKETQYF. The CDR3 bases are TGCGCCAGCAGCCAAGAGGGACTAGCCAAGGAGACCCAGTACTTC.

V and J are TRBV19 and TRBJ1-1; a weak D match, TRBD1 (6 bases). The V end lost 7 bases, the J end lost 2 bases, and 23 bases lay between the germline ends. The CDR3 is 17 residues long. CDR1 is LNHDA and CDR2 is SQIVND in the germline V gene (reference sequence). CDR3 nucleotide sequence: TGTGCCAGTATTACCTCCGGGACAATGGGGGTAAACACTGAAGCTTTCTTT. Amino acid sequence: CASITSGTMGVNTEAFF.

This chain links TRBV4-2 with TRBJ2-1; TRBD2 agrees at 13 bases. The V gene's germline CDR1 is LGHNA and CDR2 YNFKEQ. This CDR3 has 16 amino acids. V was pared by 4 bases and J by 4 bases, with 4 bases of the junction left unmatched. This CDR3 reads CASSPATSGGYNEQFF. In DNA, the CDR3 is TGTGCCAGCAGCCCGGCGACTAGCGGGGGGTACAATGAGCAGTTCTTC.

On this clone: Compared with germline, one end of the junction differs, possibly owing to a read error. This chain connects TRBV7-9 to TRBJ2-5; 8 positions match TRBD2. CDR1 is SEHNR, CDR2 FQNEAQ, per germline (reference sequence). This CDR3 is built from 14 residues. This CDR3 is CASSIAGLQETQYF. The CDR3 region has the DNA TGTGCCAGCAGCATAGCGGGGCTCCAAGAGACCCAGTACTTC.

The chain joins TRBV19 to TRBJ1-2; 7 bases are shared with TRBD1. The CDR3 loop spans 13 amino acids. Looked up from germline, CDR1 is LNHDA and CDR2 is SQIVND (reference sequence). V trimming: 5 bases; J trimming: 8 bases; junction bases outside the gene matches: 8. Written as DNA, the CDR3 is TGTGCCAGTAGTGCCCGACAGGGACAAGGCTACACCTTC. Translation gives CASSARQGQGYTF.